This record concerns one TCR beta chain sequence. The antigen is undetermined. The assay was immunoSEQ multiplex PCR, and TCRdb's table has in-frame clones only and misses some. The table includes approximately 510,000 clones, 79% detected once. The data were obtained in a study of shared clonotypes between healthy human individuals. General study results and limits: Blood alone was sampled, and tissue repertoires likely differ.

Nashville, Tennessee was home to all donors, who were Caucasian adults. With unsorted samples, genomic DNA was obtained from tens of millions of PBMCs. Trimming stripped 5 bases from V and 4 bases from J, with 14 bases between. Looked up from germline, CDR1 is SNHLY and CDR2 is FYNNEI. This CDR3 is 14 amino acids long. The TCR sequence derives from a woman aged 40 to 50 in good health. Some clones in this sample may be carry-over from other donors' samples. The J gene is TRBJ1-2, the V gene TRBV2, with a weak D call TRBD1 (6 bases). The specimen sequenced was PBMCs. CDR3 region: CASSSSRGGYGYTF. Here the CDR3 DNA reads TGTGCCAGCAGTTCCTCCAGGGGAGGCTATGGCTACACCTTC.